One and the same sample provided the 6 T cell receptor beta chains below, sequenced in a study of T-cell reconstitution after alpha-beta-depleted transplantation in children. As it was prepared, the TCRbeta library received unique molecular identifiers. MiXCR was run by TCRdb on the PCR reads, yielding one entry per CDR3 protein. The data show some 530,000 distinct CDR3 sequences, roughly an eighth seen once. The sample consisted of PBMCs from the stem cell graft donor, taken from the stem cell graft. These TCRs come from a human donor who donated a stem cell graft to a child with combined immunodeficiency.

This clonotype was seen a few times. The junction departs from germline at one end; a sequencing error may be responsible. V is TRBV10-3 and J is TRBJ2-1, with TRBD1 identical over 9 bases. CDR3 size: 11 residues. CDR1 ENHRY and CDR2 SYGVKD come from the germline V gene. CDR3 bases: TGTGCCATCGGCCCCGGGACAGGGCTTATCTTC. Amino acids: CAIGPGTGLIF.

The chain uses TRBV12-3 or TRBV12-4 and TRBJ1-2; 7 bases map to TRBD1. The CDR3 runs 15 residues. V shed 2 bases and J 8 bases; nucleotides not matched to a gene: 11. DNA for the CDR3: TGTGCCAGCAGTTTATTCCCCGACAGGGCGAAGGGCTACACCTTC. It translates to CASSLFPDRAKGYTF.

This clonotype was seen a few times. The V call is TRBV29-1, the J call TRBJ2-1, with TRBD2 matching 7 bases. The germline gives CDR1 SQVTM, CDR2 ANQGSEA. V gave up 5 bases and J gave up 2 bases; unmatched junction bases: 9. The CDR3 consists of 15 residues. The CDR3 protein is CSVSLRLAPYNEQFF. The CDR3 region has the DNA TGCAGCGTTTCCCTTAGACTAGCCCCCTACAATGAGCAGTTCTTC.

This clonotype has just a few counts. J is TRBJ2-2 and V is TRBV20-1, with 9 positions matching TRBD1. The germline V gene has CDR1 DFQATT and CDR2 SNEGSKA (reference sequence). The trim removed 5 bases at V and 6 bases at J, leaving 4 bases unmatched. CDR3 size: 13 residues. CDR3 sequence (DNA): TGCAGTGCTCGGGACAGGGACGCCGGGGAGCTGTTTTTT. Amino acids: CSARDRDAGELFF.

This clonotype was picked up many times. The V call is TRBV7-2, the J call TRBJ1-3, with 10 bases matching TRBD1. There are 15 residues in the CDR3. The ends lost 3 bases at V and 6 bases at J; junction bases unmatched: 5. The germline V gene has CDR1 SGHTA and CDR2 FQGNSA. CDR3 DNA: TGTGCCAGCAGCTTCGACAGGGGGCTCGTAAACACCATATATTTT. Translated, it gives CASSFDRGLVNTIYF. The full variable domain, in which reference TRBV7-2 and TRBJ1-3 provide the parts outside the CDR3, is GAGVSQSPSNKVTEKGKDVELRCDPISGHTALYWYRQSLGQGLEFLIYFQGNSAPDKSGLPSDRFSAERTGGSVSTLTIQRTQQEDSAVYLCASSFDRGLVNTIYFGEGSWLTVV.

The V gene is TRBV2, the J gene TRBJ2-3; D assignment may be TRBD1 or TRBD2 (5 bases each). The germline gives CDR1 SNHLY, CDR2 FYNNEI. The V end was cut by 7 bases, the J end by 0 bases, with 14 bases between. This CDR3 comprises 15 residues. CDR3 protein: CASTTGTASTDTQYF. Here the CDR3 DNA reads TGTGCCAGCACGACCGGGACGGCCAGCACAGATACGCAGTATTTT.